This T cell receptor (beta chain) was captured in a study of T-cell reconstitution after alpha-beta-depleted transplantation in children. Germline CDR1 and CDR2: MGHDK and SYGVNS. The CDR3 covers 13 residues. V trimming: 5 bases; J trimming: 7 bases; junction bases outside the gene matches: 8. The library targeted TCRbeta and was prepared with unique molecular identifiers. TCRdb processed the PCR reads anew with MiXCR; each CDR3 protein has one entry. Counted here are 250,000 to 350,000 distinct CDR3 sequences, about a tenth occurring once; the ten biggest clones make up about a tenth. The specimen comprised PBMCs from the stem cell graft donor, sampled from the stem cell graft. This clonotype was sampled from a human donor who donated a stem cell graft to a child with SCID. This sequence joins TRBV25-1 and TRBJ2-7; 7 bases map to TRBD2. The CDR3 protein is CASSQAGQREQYF. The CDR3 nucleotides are TGTGCCAGCAGTCAAGCGGGGCAAAGGGAGCAGTACTTC.